This T cell receptor (beta chain) was retrieved from a study of blood T cell repertoires in COVID-19. Study-level background: COVID-19 samples collected from the United States, Italy and Spain covered acute and convalescent phases.

Here immunoSEQ multiplex PCR was the method, and the copy in TCRdb shows in-frame clones only, minus some. The repertoire has 200,000 to 250,000 clones, around 90% of them found once; the top ten carry just over 0.85%. This CDR3 has 14 amino acids. The germline gives CDR1 SGHTS, CDR2 YDEGEE. The V and J ends lost 1 base and 2 bases respectively, with 9 bases between them. In terms of age and location, participants ranged from roughly 18 to 90 years and lived in approximately 24 US areas. Grouping used clinical history reported by participants in a survey and questionnaire. In the 2 weeks before study entry, exposed participants met a COVID-19 case, which was PCR-confirmed or clinician-diagnosed.

The clonotype originates from a man aged 50 to 60 who had been exposed to COVID-19. V and J are TRBV5-8 and TRBJ1-2, with no clear D. Sequenced input: PBMCs or T cells enriched from blood (not recorded which). Written as DNA, the CDR3 is TGTGCCAGCAGCTTGATGGCTCAGAACTATGGCTACACCTTC. Amino acids: CASSLMAQNYGYTF.